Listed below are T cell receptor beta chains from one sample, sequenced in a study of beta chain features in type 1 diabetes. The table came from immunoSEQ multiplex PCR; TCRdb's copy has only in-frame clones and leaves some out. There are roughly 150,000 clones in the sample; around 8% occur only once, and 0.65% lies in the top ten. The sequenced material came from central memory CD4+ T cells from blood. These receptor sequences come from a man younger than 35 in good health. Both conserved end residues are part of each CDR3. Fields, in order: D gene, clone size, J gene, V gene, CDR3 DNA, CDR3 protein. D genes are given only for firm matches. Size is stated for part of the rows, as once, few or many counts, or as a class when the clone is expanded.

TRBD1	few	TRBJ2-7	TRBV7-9	TGTGCCAGCAGCCTAAACTGGGGGCAGGGGGCTTCCGAGCAGTACTTC	CASSLNWGQGASEQYF
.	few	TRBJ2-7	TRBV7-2	TGTGCCAGCAGCTTAGACCCAGGGGGGTACTACGAGCAGTACTTC	CASSLDPGGYYEQYF
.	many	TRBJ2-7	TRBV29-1	TGCAGCGTTGGTGGTCCCCCAGACTCCTACGAGCAGTACTTC	CSVGGPPDSYEQYF
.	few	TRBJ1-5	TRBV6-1	TGTGCCAGCACGGGGGGGACGACGCAACCCCAGCATTTT	CASTGGTTQPQHF
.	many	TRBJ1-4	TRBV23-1	TGCGCCAGCAGTCTTCTCGGCGGTTATAATGAAAAACTGTTTTTT	CASSLLGGYNEKLFF
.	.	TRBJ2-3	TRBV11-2	TGTGCCAGCAGCTCCGGCAGGGGGGCTGGCACAGATACGCAGTATTTT	CASSSGRGAGTDTQYF
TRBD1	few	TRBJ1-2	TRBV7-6	TGTGCCAGCAGCTTAATCCCTAATACAGGGGACGGCTACACCTTC	CASSLIPNTGDGYTF
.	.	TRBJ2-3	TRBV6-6	TGTGCCAGCAGGGTAATCGGGACAGATACGCAGTATTTT	CASRVIGTDTQYF
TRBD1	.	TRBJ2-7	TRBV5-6	TGTGCCAGCAGCTCTGGGGACAGGGGGTTTCCCTACGAGCAGTACTTC	CASSSGDRGFPYEQYF
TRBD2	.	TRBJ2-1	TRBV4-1	TGCGCCAGCAGCCAAGGACTAGCGGGGGGAACTTATGAGCAGTTCTTC	CASSQGLAGGTYEQFF
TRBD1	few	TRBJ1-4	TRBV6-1	TGTGCCAGCAGTAGGGACAGGCCTAATGAAAAACTGTTTTTT	CASSRDRPNEKLFF
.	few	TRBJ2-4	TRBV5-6	TGTGCCAGCAGCTTGTCAGTGACTATAAAAAACATTCAGTACTTC	CASSLSVTIKNIQYF
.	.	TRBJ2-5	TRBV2	TGTGCCAGCAGCCGGGGGATTCAAGAGACCCAGTACTTC	CASSRGIQETQYF
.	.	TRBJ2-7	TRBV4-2	TGTGCCAGCAGCCAGGTATGGACTCCGGACAGCACCTACGAGCAGTACTTC	CASSQVWTPDSTYEQYF
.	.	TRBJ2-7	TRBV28	TGTGCCAGCAGGGACAGTGGGTTATCGACCGCGCAGTACTTC	CASRDSGLSTAQYF
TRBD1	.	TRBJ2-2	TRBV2	TGTGCCAGCAAAGGGGGCGCCAACACCGGGGAGCTGTTTTTT	CASKGGANTGELFF
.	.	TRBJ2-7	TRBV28	TGTGCCAGCGGAGTTGTAGGACTGACTTACGAGCAGTACTTC	CASGVVGLTYEQYF
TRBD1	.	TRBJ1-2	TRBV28	TGTGCCAGCAGCTCTCCGGGACAGGGGGCGGGAGGCTACACCTTC	CASSSPGQGAGGYTF
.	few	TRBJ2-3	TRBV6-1	TGTGCCAGCAGTGAAGCCCCAGGGGCCGATACGCAGTATTTT	CASSEAPGADTQYF
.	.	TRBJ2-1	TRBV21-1	TGTGCCAGCAGCAAAGTGGGTAGCGGGAGACCCGAGTTCTTC	CASSKVGSGRPEFF
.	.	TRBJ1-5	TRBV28	TGTGCCAGCAGTTTATCTGGAGGGGTACAGCCCCAGCATTTT	CASSLSGGVQPQHF
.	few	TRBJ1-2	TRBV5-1	TGCGCCAGCAGTTGGACAGAGAACTATGGCTACACCTTC	CASSWTENYGYTF
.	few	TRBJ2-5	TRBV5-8	TGTGCCAGCAGCTTGGGTACGGCACTACAGGGAGTAGAGACCCAGTACTTC	CASSLGTALQGVETQYF
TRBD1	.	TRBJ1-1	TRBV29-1	TGCAGCGTTGGCAGACAGGGGATCACTGAAGCTTTCTTT	CSVGRQGITEAFF